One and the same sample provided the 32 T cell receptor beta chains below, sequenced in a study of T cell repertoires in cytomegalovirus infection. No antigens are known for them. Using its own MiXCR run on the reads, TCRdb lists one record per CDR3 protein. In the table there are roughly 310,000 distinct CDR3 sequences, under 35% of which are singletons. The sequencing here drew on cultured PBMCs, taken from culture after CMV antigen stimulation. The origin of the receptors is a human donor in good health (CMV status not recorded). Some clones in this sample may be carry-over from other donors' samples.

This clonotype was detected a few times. CDR3 nucleotides: TGTGCCAGCTCACCGATCCGGCCCTATGGCTACACCTTC. Its protein is CASSPIRPYGYTF. This chain connects TRBV18 to TRBJ1-2, with D uncertain. The germline V gene encodes CDR1 KGHSH and CDR2 LQKENI. The CDR3 has 13 residues. Trimming took off 3 bases at V and 4 bases at J, with 9 bases between the two ends.

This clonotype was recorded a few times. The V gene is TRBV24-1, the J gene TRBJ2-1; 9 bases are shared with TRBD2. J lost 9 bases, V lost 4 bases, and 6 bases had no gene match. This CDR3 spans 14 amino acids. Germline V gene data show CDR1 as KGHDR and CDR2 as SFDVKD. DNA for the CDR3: TGTGCCACCAGTGACAGAGCGGGAGGAGGTGAGCAGTTCTTC. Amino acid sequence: CATSDRAGGGEQFF.

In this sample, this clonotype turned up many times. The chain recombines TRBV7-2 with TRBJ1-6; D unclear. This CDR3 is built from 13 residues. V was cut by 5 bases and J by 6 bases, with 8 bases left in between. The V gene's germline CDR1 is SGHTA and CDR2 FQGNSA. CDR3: CASSPNVNSPLHF. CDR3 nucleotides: TGTGCCAGCAGCCCTAATGTTAATTCACCCCTCCACTTT.

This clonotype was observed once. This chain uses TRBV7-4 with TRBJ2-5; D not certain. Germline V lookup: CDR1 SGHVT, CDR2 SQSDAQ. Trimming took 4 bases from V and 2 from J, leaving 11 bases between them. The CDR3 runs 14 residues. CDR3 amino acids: CASSSPRYQETQYF. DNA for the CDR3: TGTGCCAGCAGCTCTCCACGGTATCAAGAGACCCAGTACTTC.

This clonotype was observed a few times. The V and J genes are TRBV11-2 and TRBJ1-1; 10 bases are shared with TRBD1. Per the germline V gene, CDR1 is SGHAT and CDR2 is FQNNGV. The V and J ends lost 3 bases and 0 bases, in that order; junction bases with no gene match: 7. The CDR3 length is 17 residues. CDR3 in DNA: TGTGCCAGCAGCTTGCCCCGGACAGGGGGTATGAACACTGAAGCTTTCTTT. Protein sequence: CASSLPRTGGMNTEAFF.

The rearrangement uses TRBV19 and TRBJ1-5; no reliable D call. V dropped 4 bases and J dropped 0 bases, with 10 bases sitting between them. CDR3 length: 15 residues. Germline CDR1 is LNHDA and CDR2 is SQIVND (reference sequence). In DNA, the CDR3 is TGTGCCAGTAGTACGCGACATCTTAGCAATCAGCCCCAGCATTTT. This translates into CASSTRHLSNQPQHF. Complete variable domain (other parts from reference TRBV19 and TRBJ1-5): DGGITQSPKYLFRKEGQNVTLSCEQNLNHDAMYWYRQDPGQGLRLIYYSQIVNDFQKGDIAEGYSVSREKKESFPLTVTSAQKNPTAFYLCASSTRHLSNQPQHFGDGTRLSIL.

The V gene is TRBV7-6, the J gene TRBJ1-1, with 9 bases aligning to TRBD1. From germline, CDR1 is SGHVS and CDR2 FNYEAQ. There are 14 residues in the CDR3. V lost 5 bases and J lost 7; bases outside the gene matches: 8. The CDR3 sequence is CASSPGQGKFEAFF. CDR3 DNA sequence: TGTGCCAGCAGCCCAGGACAGGGGAAATTTGAAGCTTTCTTT.

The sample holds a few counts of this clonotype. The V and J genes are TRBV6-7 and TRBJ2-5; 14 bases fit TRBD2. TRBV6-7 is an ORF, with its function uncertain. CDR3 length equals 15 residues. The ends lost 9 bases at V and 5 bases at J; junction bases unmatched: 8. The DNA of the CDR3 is TGTGCCAGGCCGGGACTAGCGGGAGTAAGTGAGACCCAGTACTTC. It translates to CARPGLAGVSETQYF.

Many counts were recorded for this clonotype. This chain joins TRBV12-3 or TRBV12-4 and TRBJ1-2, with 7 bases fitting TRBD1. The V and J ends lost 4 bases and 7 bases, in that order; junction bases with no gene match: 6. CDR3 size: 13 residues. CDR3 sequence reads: CASSSGQLGGYTF. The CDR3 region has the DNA TGTGCCAGCAGTTCGGGACAGCTTGGTGGCTACACCTTC.

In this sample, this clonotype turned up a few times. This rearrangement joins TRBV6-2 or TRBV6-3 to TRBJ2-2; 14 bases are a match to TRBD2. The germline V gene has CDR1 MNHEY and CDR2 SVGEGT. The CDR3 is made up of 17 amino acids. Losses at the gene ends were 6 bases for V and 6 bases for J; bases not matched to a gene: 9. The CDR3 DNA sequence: TGTGCCAGCAGGCCCGGACTAGCGGGGGGACTCTCCGGGGAGCTGTTTTTT. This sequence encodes CASRPGLAGGLSGELFF.

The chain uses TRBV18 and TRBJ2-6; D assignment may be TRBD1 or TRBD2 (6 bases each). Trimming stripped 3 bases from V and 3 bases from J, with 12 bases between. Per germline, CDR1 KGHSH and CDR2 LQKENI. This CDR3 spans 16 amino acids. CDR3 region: CASSPRGPYGANVLTF. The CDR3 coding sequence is TGTGCCAGCTCACCTCGGGGGCCGTATGGGGCCAACGTCCTGACTTTC.

CDR3 amino acids: CAWRGQGGTEAFF. The CDR3 DNA follows: TGTGCCTGGAGGGGACAGGGGGGAACTGAAGCTTTCTTT. The rearrangement links TRBV30 to TRBJ1-1; 11 nucleotides agree with TRBD1. CDR1 GTSNPN and CDR2 SVGIG come from the germline V gene (reference sequence). The CDR3 consists of 13 residues. Trimming cost V 3 bases and J 5 bases; bases outside gene matches: 2.

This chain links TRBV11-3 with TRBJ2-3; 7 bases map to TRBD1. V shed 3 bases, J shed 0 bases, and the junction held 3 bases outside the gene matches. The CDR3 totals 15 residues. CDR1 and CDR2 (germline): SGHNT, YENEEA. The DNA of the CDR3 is TGTGCCAGCAGCTTTCGACAGGGAAGCACAGATACGCAGTATTTT. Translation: CASSFRQGSTDTQYF.

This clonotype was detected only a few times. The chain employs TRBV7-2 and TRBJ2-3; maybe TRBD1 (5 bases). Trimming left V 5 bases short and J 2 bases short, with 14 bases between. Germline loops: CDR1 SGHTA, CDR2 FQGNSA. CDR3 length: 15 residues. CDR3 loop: CASSAQKGSTDTQYF. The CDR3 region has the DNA TGTGCCAGCAGCGCGCAAAAGGGGTCCACAGATACGCAGTATTTT. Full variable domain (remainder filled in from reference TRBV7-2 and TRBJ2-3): GAGVSQSPSNKVTEKGKDVELRCDPISGHTALYWYRQSLGQGLEFLIYFQGNSAPDKSGLPSDRFSAERTGGSVSTLTIQRTQQEDSAVYLCASSAQKGSTDTQYFGPGTRLTVL.

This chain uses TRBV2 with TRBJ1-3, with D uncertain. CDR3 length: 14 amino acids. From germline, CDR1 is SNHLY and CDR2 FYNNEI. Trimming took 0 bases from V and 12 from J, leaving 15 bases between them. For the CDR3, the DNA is TGTGCCAGCAGTGAAGCGCTTCTGGGCTTCAGCATATATTTT. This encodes CASSEALLGFSIYF.

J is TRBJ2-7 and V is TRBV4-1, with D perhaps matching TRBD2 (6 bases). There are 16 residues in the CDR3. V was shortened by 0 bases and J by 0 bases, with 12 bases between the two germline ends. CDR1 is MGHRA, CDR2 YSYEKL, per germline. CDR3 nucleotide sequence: TGCGCCAGCAGCCAAGATCTGACGCGGGACTCCTACGAGCAGTACTTC. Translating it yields CASSQDLTRDSYEQYF.

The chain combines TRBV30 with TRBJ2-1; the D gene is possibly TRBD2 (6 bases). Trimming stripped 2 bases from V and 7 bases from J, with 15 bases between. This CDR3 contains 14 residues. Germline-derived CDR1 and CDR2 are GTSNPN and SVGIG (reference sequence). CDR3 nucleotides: TGTGCCTGGAGTACGGGACTCCGTACAAATGAGCAGTTCTTC. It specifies CAWSTGLRTNEQFF.

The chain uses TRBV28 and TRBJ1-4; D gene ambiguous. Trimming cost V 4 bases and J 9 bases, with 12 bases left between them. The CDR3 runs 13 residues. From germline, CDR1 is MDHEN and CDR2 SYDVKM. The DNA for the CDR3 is TGTGCCAGCAGTTCGGGTTCGGCCCAAAAACTGTTTTTT. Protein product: CASSSGSAQKLFF.

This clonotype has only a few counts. The CDR3 DNA sequence: TGTGCCAGCAGTTCCCGGGACAGGTACACCGGGGAGCTGTTTTTT. Protein sequence: CASSSRDRYTGELFF. J is TRBJ2-2 and V is TRBV27; the match to TRBD1 covers 8 bases. CDR3 length: 15 amino acids. V lost 4 bases and J lost 3; bases outside the gene matches: 4. Germline lookup yields CDR1 MNHEY and CDR2 SMNVEV (reference sequence).

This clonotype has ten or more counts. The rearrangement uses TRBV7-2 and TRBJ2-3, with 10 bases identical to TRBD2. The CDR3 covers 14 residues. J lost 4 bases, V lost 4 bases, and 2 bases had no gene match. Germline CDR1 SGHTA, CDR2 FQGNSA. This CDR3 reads CASSSSGGADTQYF. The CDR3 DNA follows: TGTGCCAGCAGCTCGAGCGGGGGGGCAGATACGCAGTATTTT.

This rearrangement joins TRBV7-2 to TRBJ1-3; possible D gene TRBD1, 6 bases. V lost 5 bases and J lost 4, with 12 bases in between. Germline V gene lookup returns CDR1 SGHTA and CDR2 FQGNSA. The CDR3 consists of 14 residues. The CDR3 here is CASSQLRGGNTIYF. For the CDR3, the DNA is TGTGCCAGCAGCCAACTCAGGGGAGGAAACACCATATATTTT. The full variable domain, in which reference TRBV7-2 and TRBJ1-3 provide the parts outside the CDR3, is GAGVSQSPSNKVTEKGKDVELRCDPISGHTALYWYRQSLGQGLEFLIYFQGNSAPDKSGLPSDRFSAERTGGSVSTLTIQRTQQEDSAVYLCASSQLRGGNTIYFGEGSWLTVV.

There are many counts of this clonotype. CDR3 bases: TGTGCCAGCAGGCCTGGACTAGCGGGAGTCACAGATACGCAGTATTTT. Protein product: CASRPGLAGVTDTQYF. This chain joins TRBV7-2 and TRBJ2-3; 13 bases fit TRBD2. The CDR3 loop spans 16 amino acids. Germline trimming cut 6 bases from V and 2 bases from J; bases unmatched to any gene: 5. Germline V lookup: CDR1 SGHTA, CDR2 FQGNSA.

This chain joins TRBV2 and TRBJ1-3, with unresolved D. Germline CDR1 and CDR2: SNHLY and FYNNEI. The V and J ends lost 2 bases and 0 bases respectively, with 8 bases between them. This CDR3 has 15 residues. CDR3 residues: CASSEHEFSGNTIYF. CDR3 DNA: TGTGCCAGCAGTGAACATGAGTTCTCTGGAAACACCATATATTTT.

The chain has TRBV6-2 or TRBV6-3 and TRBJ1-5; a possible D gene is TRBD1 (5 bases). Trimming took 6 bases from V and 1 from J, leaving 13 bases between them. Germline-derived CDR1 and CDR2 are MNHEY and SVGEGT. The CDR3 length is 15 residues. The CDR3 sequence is CASSQGLRSNQPQHF. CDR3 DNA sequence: TGTGCCAGCAGCCAGGGACTACGGAGCAATCAGCCCCAGCATTTT.

CDR3 nucleotide sequence: TGTGCCAGCAGCGCCGACTCGAGCTCCTACAATGAGCAGTTCTTC. It yields the protein CASSADSSSYNEQFF. The chain combines TRBV7-2 with TRBJ2-1; unclear D gene. Germline lookup yields CDR1 SGHTA and CDR2 FQGNSA. Deletions cut 5 bases from V and 0 bases from J, with 11 bases between. This CDR3 contains 15 residues.

The CDR3 is CSARDSTENEKLFF. In DNA form, the CDR3 reads TGCAGTGCTAGAGACTCGACGGAGAATGAAAAACTGTTTTTT. V and J are TRBV20-1 and TRBJ1-4; no firm D call. This CDR3 comprises 14 residues. V lost 0 bases, J lost 5 bases, and 10 bases lay in between. Germline CDR1 DFQATT, CDR2 SNEGSKA (reference sequence).

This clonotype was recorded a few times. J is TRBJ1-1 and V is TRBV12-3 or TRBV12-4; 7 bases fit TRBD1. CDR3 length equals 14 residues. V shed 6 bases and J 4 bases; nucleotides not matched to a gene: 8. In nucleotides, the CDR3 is TGTGCCAGCAGCTCTAACAGGGGATCCACTGAAGCTTTCTTT. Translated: CASSSNRGSTEAFF.

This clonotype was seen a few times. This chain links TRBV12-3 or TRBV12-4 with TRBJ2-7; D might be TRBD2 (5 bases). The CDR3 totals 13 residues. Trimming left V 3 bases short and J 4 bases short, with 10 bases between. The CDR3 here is CASSFLGEYEQYF. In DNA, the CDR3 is TGTGCCAGCAGTTTTCTGGGAGAGTACGAGCAGTACTTC.

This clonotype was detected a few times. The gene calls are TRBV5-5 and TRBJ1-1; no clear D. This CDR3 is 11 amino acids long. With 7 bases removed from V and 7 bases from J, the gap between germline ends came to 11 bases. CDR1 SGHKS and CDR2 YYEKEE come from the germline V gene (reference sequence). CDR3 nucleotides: TGTGCCAGCGGGGTCGTGGGTGAAGCTTTCTTT. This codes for CASGVVGEAFF.

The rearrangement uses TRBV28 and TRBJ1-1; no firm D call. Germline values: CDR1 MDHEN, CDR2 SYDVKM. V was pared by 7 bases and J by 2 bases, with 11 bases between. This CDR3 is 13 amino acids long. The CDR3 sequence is CASTPPPNTEAFF. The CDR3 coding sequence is TGTGCCAGCACCCCGCCCCCTAACACTGAAGCTTTCTTT.

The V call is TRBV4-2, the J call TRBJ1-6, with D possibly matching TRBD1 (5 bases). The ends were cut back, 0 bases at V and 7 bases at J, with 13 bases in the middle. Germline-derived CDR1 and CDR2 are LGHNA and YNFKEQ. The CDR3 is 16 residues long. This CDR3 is CASSQDVGVVNSPLHF. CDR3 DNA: TGTGCCAGCAGCCAAGATGTGGGGGTGGTGAATTCACCCCTCCACTTT.

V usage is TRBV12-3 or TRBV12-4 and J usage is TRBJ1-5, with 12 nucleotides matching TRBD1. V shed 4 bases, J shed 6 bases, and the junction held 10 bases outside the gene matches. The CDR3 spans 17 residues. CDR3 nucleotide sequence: TGTGCCAGCAGTTCACCGGGACAGGGGGCCGAAGGTCAGCCCCAGCATTTT. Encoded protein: CASSSPGQGAEGQPQHF.